Below are 27 T cell receptor beta chains sequenced from a single sample in a study of blood T cell repertoires in COVID-19. Assay used: immunoSEQ multiplex PCR; TCRdb lists only in-frame clones, some missing. The repertoire includes about 290,000 clones, roughly 90% of them detected once, and approximately 0.94% sits in the top ten. The sample consisted of peripheral blood. These receptors all come from a woman aged 40 to 50 who had recovered from COVID-19.

The chain links TRBV19 to TRBJ2-7, with a tentative D call TRBD1 (6 bases). This CDR3 has 14 amino acids. V was shortened by 3 bases and J by 2 bases, with 11 bases between the two germline ends. Germline V CDR1 and CDR2: LNHDA, SQIVND (reference sequence). This CDR3 reads CASSIPGQAYEQYF. As DNA, the CDR3 is TGTGCCAGTAGTATTCCGGGACAAGCCTACGAGCAGTACTTC.

The rearrangement uses TRBV5-4 and TRBJ1-4; 9 bases are a match to TRBD1. The CDR3 has 16 residues. Germline CDR1 SGHNT, CDR2 YYREEE (reference sequence). V lost 3 bases, J lost 4 bases, and 7 bases stayed unmatched. The DNA of the CDR3 is TGTGCCAGCAGCTCCCGAGGACAGGGGAATAATGAAAAACTGTTTTTT. It yields the protein CASSSRGQGNNEKLFF.

This clone was counted ten times or more. The chain combines TRBV7-9 with TRBJ2-1; 12 bases map to TRBD2. The CDR3 contains 15 residues. Germline CDR1 is SEHNR and CDR2 is FQNEAQ (reference sequence). J lost 8 bases, V lost 5 bases, and 7 bases had no gene match. Here the CDR3 reads CASSHLAGGYYEQFF. The CDR3 DNA is TGTGCCAGCAGCCACCTAGCGGGAGGGTATTATGAGCAGTTCTTC.

The genes are TRBV19 and TRBJ1-6, with 8 bases matching TRBD1. Germline values: CDR1 LNHDA, CDR2 SQIVND (reference sequence). The CDR3 contains 16 residues. Trimming at V came to 6 bases and at J to 4 bases, leaving 8 bases not matched to a gene. This CDR3 is CASSQDRAVYNSPLHF. The CDR3 coding sequence is TGTGCCAGTAGCCAGGACAGGGCGGTTTATAATTCACCCCTCCACTTT.

V usage is TRBV3-1 (or the pseudogene TRBV3-2) and J usage is TRBJ2-7, with D tentatively TRBD2 (6 bases). V was trimmed by 0 bases and J by 9 bases, leaving 15 bases between them. CDR3 length equals 14 residues. From germline, CDR1 is LGHDT and CDR2 YNNKEL (reference sequence). CDR3 bases: TGTGCCAGCAGCCAAGACTCGGGGACTCGTGGGCAGTACTTC. This sequence encodes CASSQDSGTRGQYF.

This chain links TRBV24-1 with TRBJ2-7; 12 positions match TRBD2. The CDR3 length is 15 residues. Germline trimming cut 4 bases from V and 5 bases from J; bases unmatched to any gene: 5. From germline, CDR1 is KGHDR and CDR2 SFDVKD. CDR3 amino acids: CATSETSGSTNEQYF. The CDR3 DNA is TGTGCCACCAGTGAGACTAGCGGGAGCACCAACGAGCAGTACTTC.

V gene TRBV19 combines with J gene TRBJ1-5; 7 bases fit TRBD1. This CDR3 is built from 16 residues. Germline CDR1 and CDR2: LNHDA and SQIVND (reference sequence). V trimming: 3 bases; J trimming: 3 bases; junction bases outside the gene matches: 8. The CDR3 loop is CASSIVGTENNQPQHF. The CDR3 region has the DNA TGTGCCAGTAGTATTGTGGGGACAGAGAACAATCAGCCCCAGCATTTT.

The chain employs TRBV6-1 and TRBJ1-3; D uncertain. CDR3 length equals 16 residues. Germline V CDR1 and CDR2: MNHNS, SASEGT. The V and J ends lost 2 bases and 4 bases respectively, with 15 bases between them. Here the CDR3 DNA reads TGTGCCAGCAGTGAATATCCCCGCGAACCAGGAAACACCATATATTTT. This gives the protein CASSEYPREPGNTIYF.

The V and J genes are TRBV5-1 and TRBJ2-3, with D possibly matching TRBD2 (5 bases). V lost 0 bases, J lost 9 bases, and 11 bases lay in between. CDR1 SGHRS and CDR2 YFSETQ come from the germline V gene. The CDR3 length is 13 residues. CDR3 amino acids: CASSLAGLSTQYF. The CDR3 nucleotides are TGCGCCAGCAGCTTGGCTGGACTCTCAACGCAGTATTTT.

The chain links TRBV18 to TRBJ2-6; tentatively, D is TRBD2 (5 bases). Looked up from germline, CDR1 is KGHSH and CDR2 is LQKENI. The CDR3 has 17 residues. Trimming cost V 2 bases and J 2 bases, with 13 bases left between them. This CDR3 is CASSPSGRVAGANVLTF. CDR3 in DNA: TGTGCCAGCTCACCATCGGGAAGGGTAGCTGGGGCCAACGTCCTGACTTTC.

The rearrangement uses TRBV7-6 and TRBJ2-7; weak D call: TRBD1 (6 bases). Germline CDR1 and CDR2: SGHVS and FNYEAQ. V was shortened by 4 bases and J by 3 bases, with 10 bases between the two germline ends. The length of the CDR3 is 13 residues. The CDR3 region is CASSSGDLYEQYF. The CDR3 coding sequence is TGTGCCAGCAGCTCAGGGGACCTCTACGAGCAGTACTTC.

V and J are TRBV15 and TRBJ1-4; TRBD1 aligns across 8 bases. Germline CDR1 and CDR2: LNHNV and YYDKDF (reference sequence). The CDR3 is 15 residues long. The V segment lost 0 bases and the J segment 7 bases; nucleotides outside the gene matches: 4. CDR3 in DNA: TGTGCCACCAGCAGAGATCCAGGGGGCATTGAAAAACTGTTTTTT. It is translated as CATSRDPGGIEKLFF.

This chain joins TRBV18 and TRBJ1-5; 7 bases align to TRBD1. Per germline, CDR1 KGHSH and CDR2 LQKENI. The CDR3 sequence is 15 residues long. Trimming took 3 bases from V and 0 from J; bases not matched to a gene: 2. The CDR3 coding sequence is TGTGCCAGCTCACCGGGACAGAATAGCAATCAGCCCCAGCATTTT. Protein: CASSPGQNSNQPQHF.

The J gene is TRBJ1-1, the V gene TRBV6-5; TRBD1 matches 8 bases. Germline V gives CDR1 MNHEY, CDR2 SVGAGI. CDR3 length: 13 residues. J lost 1 base, V lost 8 bases, and 3 bases had no gene match. CDR3 DNA sequence: TGTGCCAGCGCGGGACAGGCGAACACTGAAGCTTTCTTT. Amino acid sequence: CASAGQANTEAFF.

The genes are TRBV5-3 and TRBJ2-7; D not certain. Being an ORF, TRBV5-3 has a function that is uncertain. This CDR3 region has 13 residues. V shed 0 bases and J shed 3 bases, with 7 bases lying between them. Here the CDR3 DNA reads TGTGCCAGAAGCTTGGGGGCTCGCTACGAGCAGTACTTC. This translates into CARSLGARYEQYF.

V gene TRBV19 combines with J gene TRBJ2-2, with 9 bases that match TRBD1. V dropped 5 bases and J dropped 6; count of bases not matched to a gene: 13. The CDR3 consists of 17 residues. CDR1 LNHDA and CDR2 SQIVND come from the germline V gene (reference sequence). CDR3 loop: CASSLSVGTGLSGELFF. In nucleotides, the CDR3 is TGTGCCAGTAGTCTTTCTGTGGGGACAGGGCTTTCCGGGGAGCTGTTTTTT.

The chain uses TRBV18 and TRBJ1-1, with 8 bases matching TRBD1. This CDR3 contains 14 residues. Germline values: CDR1 KGHSH, CDR2 LQKENI. With 6 bases clipped from V and 7 bases from J, the junction kept 10 bases outside the gene matches. CDR3 nucleotides: TGTGCCAGCTCTACCACAGGTGGACAGGGTGAAGCTTTCTTT. Protein: CASSTTGGQGEAFF. The full variable domain, completed using reference TRBV18 and TRBJ1-1, is NAGVMQNPRHLVRRRGQEARLRCSPMKGHSHVYWYRQLPEEGLKFMVYLQKENIIDESGMPKERFSAEFPKEGPSILRIQQVVRGDSAAYFCASSTTGGQGEAFFGQGTRLTVV.

V usage is TRBV27 and J usage is TRBJ1-1; 7 bases agree with TRBD1. The J segment lost 5 bases and the V segment lost 2 bases, leaving 11 bases of the junction unmatched. The CDR3 has 16 amino acids. Germline lookup yields CDR1 MNHEY and CDR2 SMNVEV (reference sequence). The CDR3 nucleotides are TGTGCCAGCAGTTTACAGCCCCCCCAGGGGGTTACTGAAGCTTTCTTT. Translating it yields CASSLQPPQGVTEAFF.

This sequence joins TRBV18 and TRBJ1-6, with 9 bases that match TRBD1. V shed 1 base, J shed 9 bases, and the junction held 13 bases outside the gene matches. CDR3 length: 18 residues. CDR1 is KGHSH and CDR2 is LQKENI in the germline V gene. The CDR3 nucleotides read TGTGCCAGCTCACCACAGGCGCTCCGGACAGGGGTGGCTTCACCCCTCCACTTT. Its translation: CASSPQALRTGVASPLHF.

V gene TRBV5-4 combines with J gene TRBJ2-3; D call uncertain. Trimming removed 0 bases at V and 2 bases at J, with 13 bases between. Germline-derived CDR1 and CDR2 are SGHNT and YYREEE (reference sequence). The CDR3 contains 16 residues. CDR3 residues: CASSLVPPGYTDTQYF. The CDR3 DNA is TGTGCCAGCAGCTTGGTCCCACCAGGATACACAGATACGCAGTATTTT. The full variable domain, its missing parts supplied by reference TRBV5-4 and TRBJ2-3, is ETGVTQSPTHLIKTRGQQVTLRCSSQSGHNTVSWYQQALGQGPQFIFQYYREEENGRGNFPPRFSGLQFPNYSSELNVNALELDDSALYLCASSLVPPGYTDTQYFGPGTRLTVL.

This clone appeared once. The chain couples TRBV21-1 to TRBJ2-7; the table's D call TRBD2 went unverified against the DNA. TRBV21-1 is described as a pseudogene. The CDR3 consists of 15 residues. The DNA for the CDR3 is TGTGCCAGCGAGTCGCGGGGAGGGCCTGGGTACGAGCAGTACTTC. Its translation: CASESRGGPGYEQYF.

The chain recombines TRBV24-1 with TRBJ2-2, with TRBD2 matching over 11 bases. V shed 0 bases and J 5 bases; nucleotides not matched to a gene: 4. This CDR3 has 17 residues. The germline V gene encodes CDR1 KGHDR and CDR2 SFDVKD. In nucleotides, the CDR3 is TGTGCCACCAGTGATTTGCTAGCGGGAGGTGGAACCGGGGAGCTGTTTTTT. Amino acids: CATSDLLAGGGTGELFF.

The CDR3 reads CASSPTSGPFYEQYF. CDR3 DNA sequence: TGTGCCAGCAGCCCGACTAGCGGGCCCTTCTACGAGCAGTACTTC. The chain carries TRBV28 and TRBJ2-7; TRBD2 matches 10 bases. The V and J ends lost 6 bases and 3 bases, in that order; junction bases with no gene match: 8. This CDR3 is 15 amino acids long. Germline lookup yields CDR1 MDHEN and CDR2 SYDVKM.

The chain links TRBV13 to TRBJ2-7; TRBD1 matches 9 bases. Germline CDR1 reads PRHDT; CDR2 reads FYEKMQ (reference sequence). The V and J ends lost 5 bases and 7 bases, in that order; junction bases with no gene match: 12. This CDR3 comprises 15 residues. CDR3 bases: TGTGCCAGCAGCACTTCGACAGGGGGGCATGAGGAGCAGTACTTC. Its protein product is CASSTSTGGHEEQYF. The full variable domain, with the rest looked up from reference TRBV13 and TRBJ2-7, is AAGVIQSPRHLIKEKRETATLKCYPIPRHDTVYWYQQGPGQDPQFLISFYEKMQSDKGSIPDRFSAQQFSDYHSELNMSSLELGDSALYFCASSTSTGGHEEQYFGPGTRLTVT.

The chain recombines TRBV30 with TRBJ2-3, with 7 bases matching TRBD2. Germline V gene lookup returns CDR1 GTSNPN and CDR2 SVGIG (reference sequence). This CDR3 has 14 amino acids. Germline trimming cut 5 bases from V and 1 base from J; bases unmatched to any gene: 6. CDR3: CAWETAGGTDTQYF. The CDR3 DNA reads TGTGCCTGGGAAACCGCGGGAGGCACAGATACGCAGTATTTT.

V gene TRBV18 combines with J gene TRBJ2-1; 9 bases agree with TRBD2. V gave up 4 bases and J gave up 5 bases; unmatched junction bases: 6. CDR1 is KGHSH, CDR2 LQKENI, per germline. The CDR3 extends over 15 amino acids. CDR3 protein: CASSQLAGPNNEQFF. DNA for the CDR3: TGTGCCAGCTCACAACTAGCGGGCCCAAACAATGAGCAGTTCTTC.

The chain couples TRBV7-2 to TRBJ2-7, with TRBD2 matching 12 bases. V dropped 5 bases and J dropped 6; count of bases not matched to a gene: 5. Germline loops: CDR1 SGHTA, CDR2 FQGNSA. The CDR3 is made up of 14 amino acids. Here the CDR3 reads CASSTGTSGSEQYF. The CDR3 DNA sequence: TGTGCCAGCAGCACTGGGACTAGCGGGTCCGAGCAGTACTTC.